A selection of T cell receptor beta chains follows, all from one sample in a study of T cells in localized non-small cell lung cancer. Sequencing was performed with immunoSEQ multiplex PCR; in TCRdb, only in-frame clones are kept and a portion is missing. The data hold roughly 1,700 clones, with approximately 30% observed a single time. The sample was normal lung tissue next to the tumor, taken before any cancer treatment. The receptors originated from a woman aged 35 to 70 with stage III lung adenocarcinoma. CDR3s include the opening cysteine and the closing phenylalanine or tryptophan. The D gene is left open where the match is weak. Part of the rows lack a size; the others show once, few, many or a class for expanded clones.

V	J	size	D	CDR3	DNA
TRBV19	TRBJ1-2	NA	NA	CASRSRQIEFNYGYTF	TGTGCCAGTAGGTCGCGACAGATCGAATTTAACTATGGCTACACCTTC
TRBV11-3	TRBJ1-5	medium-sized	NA	CASSLGPGEQPQHF	TGTGCCAGCAGCTTGGGGCCAGGGGAGCAGCCCCAGCATTTT
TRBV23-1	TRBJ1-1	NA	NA	CASSLSGDTEAFF	TGCGCCAGCAGCCTCTCGGGGGACACTGAAGCTTTCTTT
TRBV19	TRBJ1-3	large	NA	CASTPNRQRGNTIYF	TGTGCCAGTACCCCAAATCGACAGCGTGGAAACACCATATATTTT
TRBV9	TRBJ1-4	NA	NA	CASRGTVAFNEKLFF	TGTGCCAGCAGAGGGACCGTGGCATTTAATGAAAAACTGTTTTTT
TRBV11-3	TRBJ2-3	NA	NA	CASSLVRSTDTQYF	TGTGCCAGCAGCTTAGTCAGGAGCACAGATACGCAGTATTTT
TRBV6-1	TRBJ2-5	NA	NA	CASSERGSGGVETQYF	TGTGCCAGCAGTGAACGAGGGTCCGGGGGCGTAGAGACCCAGTACTTC
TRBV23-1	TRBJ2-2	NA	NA	CASSLRDTGELFF	TGCGCCAGCAGCCTCAGGGACACCGGGGAGCTGTTTTTT
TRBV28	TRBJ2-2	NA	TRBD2	CASSVISGRRTGELFF	TGTGCCAGCAGTGTAATTAGCGGGAGGAGGACCGGGGAGCTGTTTTTT
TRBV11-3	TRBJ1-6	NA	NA	CASSPITENNSPLHF	TGTGCCAGCAGCCCCATCACGGAGAATAATTCACCCCTCCACTTT
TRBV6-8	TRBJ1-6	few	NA	CASSDGPRWPLHF	TGTGCCAGCAGTGACGGTCCCCGCTGGCCCCTCCACTTT
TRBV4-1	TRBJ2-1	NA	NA	CASSQARLSTEQFF	TGCGCCAGCAGCCAAGCCAGGTTGAGTACCGAGCAGTTCTTC
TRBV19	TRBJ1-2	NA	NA	CASSISQSYGYTF	TGTGCCAGTAGTATTAGCCAATCCTATGGCTACACCTTC
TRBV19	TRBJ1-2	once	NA	CASSSASGIYGYTF	TGTGCCAGTAGTAGCGCCTCAGGGATTTACGGCTACACCTTC
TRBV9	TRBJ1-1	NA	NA	CASSVGAGNTEAFF	TGTGCCAGCAGCGTTGGGGCAGGGAACACTGAAGCTTTCTTT
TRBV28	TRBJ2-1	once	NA	CASSRISDSVGNEQFF	TGTGCCAGCAGCCGGATATCGGACTCCGTTGGGAATGAGCAGTTCTTC
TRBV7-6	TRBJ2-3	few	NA	CASSLRPSTPSDTQYF	TGTGCCAGCAGCCTCCGGCCTAGCACACCCTCAGATACGCAGTATTTT
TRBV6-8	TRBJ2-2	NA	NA	CASSYSSSNTGELFF	TGTGCCAGCAGTTACTCGAGCAGCAACACCGGGGAGCTGTTTTTT
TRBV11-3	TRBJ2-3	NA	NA	CASSLAGRTDTQYF	TGTGCCAGCAGCTTGGCAGGGCGCACAGATACGCAGTATTTT
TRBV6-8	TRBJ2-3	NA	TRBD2	CASSRTSGDYTDTQYF	TGTGCCAGCAGCAGGACTAGCGGGGACTACACAGATACGCAGTATTTT
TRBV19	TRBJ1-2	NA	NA	CASSMSPPWLGYGYTF	TGTGCCAGTAGTATGAGCCCCCCCTGGCTTGGCTATGGCTACACCTTC
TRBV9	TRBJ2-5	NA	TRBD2	CASSVGASGGAGETQYF	TGTGCCAGCAGCGTAGGGGCTAGCGGTGGCGCCGGGGAGACCCAGTACTTC
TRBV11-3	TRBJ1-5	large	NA	CASSWGRDSNQPQHF	TGTGCCAGCAGCTGGGGGAGGGACAGCAATCAGCCCCAGCATTTT
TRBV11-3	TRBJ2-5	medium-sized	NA	CASTGRETQETQYF	TGTGCCAGCACCGGCAGGGAGACCCAAGAGACCCAGTACTTC
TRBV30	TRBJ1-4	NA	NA	CACSTGVVNEKLFF	TGTGCCTGCTCAACGGGGGTTGTCAATGAAAAACTGTTTTTT
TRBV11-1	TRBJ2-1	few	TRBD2	CASSIRTSWNEQFF	TGTGCCAGCAGCATTCGGACTAGCTGGAATGAGCAGTTCTTC
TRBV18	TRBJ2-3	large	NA	CASSLSPEGTDTQYF	TGTGCCAGCTCACTATCTCCCGAGGGGACAGATACGCAGTATTTT
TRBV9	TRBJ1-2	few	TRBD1	CASTMGQGRAGYTF	TGTGCCAGCACTATGGGACAGGGTCGAGCTGGCTACACCTTC
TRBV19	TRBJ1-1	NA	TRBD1	CASSSLYGTETHREAFF	TGTGCCAGTAGCAGCCTTTATGGGACAGAAACCCATCGTGAAGCTTTCTTT
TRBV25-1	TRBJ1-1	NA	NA	CASRARRKGTEAFF	TGTGCCAGCAGGGCCCGAAGGAAGGGGACTGAAGCTTTCTTT
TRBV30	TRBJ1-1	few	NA	CAYNRELETEAFF	TGTGCCTACAACAGGGAGTTAGAGACTGAAGCTTTCTTT
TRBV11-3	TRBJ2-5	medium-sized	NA	CASSRGRDLETQYF	TGTGCCAGCAGCCGCGGCCGGGACCTGGAGACCCAGTACTTC
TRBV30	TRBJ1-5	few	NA	CAWSRQSNQPQHF	TGTGCCTGGAGTAGGCAGAGCAATCAGCCCCAGCATTTT
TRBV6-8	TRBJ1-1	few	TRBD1	CASKRDRVNTEAFF	TGTGCCAGCAAGAGGGACAGGGTGAACACTGAAGCTTTCTTT
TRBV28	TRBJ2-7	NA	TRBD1	CASNQPGQGQWEQYF	TGTGCCAGCAATCAGCCGGGACAGGGGCAGTGGGAGCAGTACTTC
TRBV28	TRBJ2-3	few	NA	CASSQTGRLSTDTQYF	TGTGCCAGCAGTCAGACCGGGCGGCTAAGCACAGATACGCAGTATTTT
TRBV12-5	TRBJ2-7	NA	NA	CASGLLQGYTYEQYF	TGTGCTAGTGGTTTGTTGCAGGGTTATACCTACGAGCAGTACTTC
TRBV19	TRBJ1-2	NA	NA	CASTPSTVFYGYTF	TGTGCCAGTACCCCCTCGACAGTCTTCTATGGCTACACCTTC
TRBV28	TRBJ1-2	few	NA	CASSLQRGAGYTF	TGTGCCAGCAGTTTACAACGGGGGGCCGGCTACACCTTC
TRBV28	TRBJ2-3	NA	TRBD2	CASSPTVSGADTQYF	TGTGCCAGCAGTCCTACAGTTAGCGGGGCAGATACGCAGTATTTT
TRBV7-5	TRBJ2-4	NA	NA	CASSLRVAGGRQNIQYF	TGTGCCAGCAGCTTGAGGGTAGCGGGGGGGCGGCAAAACATTCAGTACTTC
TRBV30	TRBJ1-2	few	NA	CAWSVQGVPYGYTF	TGTGCCTGGAGTGTACAGGGCGTACCTTATGGCTACACCTTC
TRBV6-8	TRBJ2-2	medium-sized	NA	CASRKGGSTGELFF	TGTGCCAGCAGAAAGGGGGGGAGCACCGGGGAGCTGTTTTTT
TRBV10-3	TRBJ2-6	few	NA	CAISERSWGSGANVLTF	TGTGCCATCAGTGAGCGTAGTTGGGGATCTGGGGCCAACGTCCTGACTTTC
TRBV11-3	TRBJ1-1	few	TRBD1	CASSRDRTNTEAFF	TGTGCCAGCAGCCGGGACAGAACTAACACTGAAGCTTTCTTT
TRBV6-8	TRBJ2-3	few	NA	CAIRDDSGDTQYF	TGTGCCATCAGGGATGACTCAGGGGATACGCAGTATTTT
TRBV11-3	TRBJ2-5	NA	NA	CASSLFSTPGILETQYF	TGTGCCAGCAGCTTATTTAGCACCCCGGGCATCCTGGAGACCCAGTACTTC
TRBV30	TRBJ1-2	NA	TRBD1	CAWRGQGSHGYTF	TGTGCCTGGAGAGGACAGGGAAGTCATGGCTACACCTTC
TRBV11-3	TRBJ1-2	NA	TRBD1	CASSPSYRGPRLYGYTF	TGTGCCAGCAGCCCCTCGTACAGGGGCCCACGATTATATGGCTACACCTTC
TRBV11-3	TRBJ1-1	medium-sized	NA	CASSSSGDHNEAFF	TGTGCCAGCAGCTCCTCAGGGGACCATAATGAAGCTTTCTTT
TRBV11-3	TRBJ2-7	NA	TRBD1	CASSLGPAGQGAHEQYF	TGTGCCAGCAGCTTAGGCCCGGCGGGACAGGGGGCGCACGAGCAGTACTTC
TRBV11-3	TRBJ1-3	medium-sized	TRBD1	CASSTRTGEGHTIYF	TGTGCCAGCAGCACCCGGACAGGGGAGGGTCACACCATATATTTT
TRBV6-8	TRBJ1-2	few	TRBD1	CASSYGQGGGYGYTF	TGTGCCAGCAGTTACGGACAGGGGGGAGGCTATGGCTACACCTTC
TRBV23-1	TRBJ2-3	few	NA	CASSQDRADTQYF	TGCGCCAGCAGCCAAGATCGGGCAGATACGCAGTATTTT
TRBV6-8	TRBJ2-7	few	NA	CASSAGRKGFEQYF	TGTGCCAGCAGTGCGGGACGGAAGGGGTTCGAGCAGTACTTC
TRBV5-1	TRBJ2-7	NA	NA	CASSWGGLDYEQYF	TGCGCCAGCTCCTGGGGGGGGCTCGACTACGAGCAGTACTTC
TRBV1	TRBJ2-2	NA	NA	CASSPFGGANTGELFF	TGCGCCAGCAGCCCGTTCGGGGGAGCGAACACCGGGGAGCTGTTTTTT
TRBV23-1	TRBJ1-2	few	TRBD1	CASSPHTGEFLKGYTF	TGCGCCAGCAGCCCTCATACAGGGGAATTTCTTAAGGGCTACACCTTC
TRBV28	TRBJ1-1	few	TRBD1	CASSFPRTGGNTEAFF	TGTGCCAGCAGTTTTCCAAGGACAGGCGGGAACACTGAAGCTTTCTTT
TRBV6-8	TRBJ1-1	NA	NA	CASSYSIGQGTEAFF	TGTGCCAGCAGTTACTCAATCGGTCAGGGCACTGAAGCTTTCTTT